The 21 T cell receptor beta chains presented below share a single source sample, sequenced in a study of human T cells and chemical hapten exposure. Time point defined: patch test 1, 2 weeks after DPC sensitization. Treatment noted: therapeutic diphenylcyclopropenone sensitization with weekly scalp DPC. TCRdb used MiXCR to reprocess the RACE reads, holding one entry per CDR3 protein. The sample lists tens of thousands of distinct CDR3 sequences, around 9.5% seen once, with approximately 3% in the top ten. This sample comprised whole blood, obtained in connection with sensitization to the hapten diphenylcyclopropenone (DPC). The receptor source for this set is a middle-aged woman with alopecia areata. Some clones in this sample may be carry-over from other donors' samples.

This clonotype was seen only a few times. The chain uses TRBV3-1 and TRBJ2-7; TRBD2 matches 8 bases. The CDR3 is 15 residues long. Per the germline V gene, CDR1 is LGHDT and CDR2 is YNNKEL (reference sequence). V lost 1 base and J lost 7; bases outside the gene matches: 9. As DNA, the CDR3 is TGTGCCAGCAGCCAAGGGACGGGGGGGCCGAGAGAGCAGTACTTC. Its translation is CASSQGTGGPREQYF.

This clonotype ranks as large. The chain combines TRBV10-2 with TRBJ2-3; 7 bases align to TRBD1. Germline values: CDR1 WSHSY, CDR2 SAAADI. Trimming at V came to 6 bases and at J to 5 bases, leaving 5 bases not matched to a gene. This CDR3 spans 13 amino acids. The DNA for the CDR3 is TGCGCCAGCAGAACAGGGGATGGAGATACGCAGTATTTT. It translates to CASRTGDGDTQYF.

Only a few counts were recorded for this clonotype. In DNA, the CDR3 is TGTGCCAGCAGTCCCTTGTCGGGCAGGGGGCCTGAAAAACTGTTTTTT. Translating gives CASSPLSGRGPEKLFF. The V and J genes are TRBV12-3 or TRBV12-4 and TRBJ1-4; 8 nucleotides align to TRBD1. This CDR3 comprises 16 residues. The V gene end was trimmed by 5 bases and the J gene end by 7 bases; junction bases not matched to a gene: 12.

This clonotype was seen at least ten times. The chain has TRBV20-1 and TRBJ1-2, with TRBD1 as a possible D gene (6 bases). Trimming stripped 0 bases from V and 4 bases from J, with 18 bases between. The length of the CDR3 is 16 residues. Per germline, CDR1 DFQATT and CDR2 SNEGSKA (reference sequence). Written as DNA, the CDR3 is TGCAGTGCTAGAGATCGGGGGGGGCAGCTTTCCTATGGCTACACCTTC. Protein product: CSARDRGGQLSYGYTF.

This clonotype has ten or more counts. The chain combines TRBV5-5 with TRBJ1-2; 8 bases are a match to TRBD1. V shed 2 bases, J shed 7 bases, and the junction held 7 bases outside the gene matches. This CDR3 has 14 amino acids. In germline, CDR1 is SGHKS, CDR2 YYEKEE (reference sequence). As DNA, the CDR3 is TGTGCCAGCAGCTTAGTCCAGGGGGCGGTTGGCTACACCTTC. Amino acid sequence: CASSLVQGAVGYTF.

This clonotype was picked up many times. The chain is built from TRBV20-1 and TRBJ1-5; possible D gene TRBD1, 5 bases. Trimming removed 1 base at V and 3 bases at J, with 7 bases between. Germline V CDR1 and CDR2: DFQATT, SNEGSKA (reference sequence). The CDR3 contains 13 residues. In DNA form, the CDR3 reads TGCAGTGCTAGAGGACAGAACAATCAGCCCCAGCATTTT. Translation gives CSARGQNNQPQHF.

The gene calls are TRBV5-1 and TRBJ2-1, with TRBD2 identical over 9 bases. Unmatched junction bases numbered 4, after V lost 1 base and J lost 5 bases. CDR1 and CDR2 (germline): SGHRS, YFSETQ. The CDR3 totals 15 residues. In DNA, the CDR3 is TGCGCCAGCAGCTTGCCTAGCGGGGCTAACAATGAGCAGTTCTTC. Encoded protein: CASSLPSGANNEQFF.

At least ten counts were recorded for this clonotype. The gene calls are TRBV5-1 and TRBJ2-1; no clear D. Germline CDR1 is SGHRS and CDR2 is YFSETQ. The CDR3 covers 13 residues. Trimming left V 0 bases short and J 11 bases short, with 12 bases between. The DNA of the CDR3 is TGCGCCAGCAGCTTGGCCGGTGAAGGCCAGCAGTTCTTC. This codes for CASSLAGEGQQFF.

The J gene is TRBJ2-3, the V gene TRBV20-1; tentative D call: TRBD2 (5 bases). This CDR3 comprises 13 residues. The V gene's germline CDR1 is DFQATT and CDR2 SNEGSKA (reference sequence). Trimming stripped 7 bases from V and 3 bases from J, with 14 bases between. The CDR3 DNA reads TGCAGTGTCTCCCCGGGAAGGACAGATACGCAGTATTTT. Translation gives CSVSPGRTDTQYF.

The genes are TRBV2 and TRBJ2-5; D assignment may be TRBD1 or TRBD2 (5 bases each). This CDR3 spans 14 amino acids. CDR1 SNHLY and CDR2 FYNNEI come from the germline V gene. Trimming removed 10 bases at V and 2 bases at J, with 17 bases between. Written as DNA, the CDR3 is TGTGCCACCCGGCCCGGGACGGTACAAGAGACCCAGTACTTC. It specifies CATRPGTVQETQYF.

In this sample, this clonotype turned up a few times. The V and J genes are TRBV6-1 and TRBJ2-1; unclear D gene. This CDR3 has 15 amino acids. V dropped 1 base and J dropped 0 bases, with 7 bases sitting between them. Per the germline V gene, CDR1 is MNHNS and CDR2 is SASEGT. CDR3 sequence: CASSEDLYSYNEQFF. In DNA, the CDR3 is TGTGCCAGCAGTGAAGACCTGTACTCCTACAATGAGCAGTTCTTC.

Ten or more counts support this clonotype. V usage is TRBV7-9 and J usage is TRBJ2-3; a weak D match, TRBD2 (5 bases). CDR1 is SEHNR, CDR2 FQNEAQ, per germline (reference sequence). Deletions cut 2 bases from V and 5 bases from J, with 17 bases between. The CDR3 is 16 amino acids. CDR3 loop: CASSLRVASGGDTQYF. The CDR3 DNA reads TGTGCCAGCAGCTTAAGAGTGGCCTCAGGAGGAGATACGCAGTATTTT.

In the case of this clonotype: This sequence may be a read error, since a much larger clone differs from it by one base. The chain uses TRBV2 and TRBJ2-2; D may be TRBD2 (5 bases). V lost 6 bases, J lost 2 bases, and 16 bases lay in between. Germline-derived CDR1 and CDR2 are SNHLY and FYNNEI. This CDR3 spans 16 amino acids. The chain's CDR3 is CASSSDSLVNTGELFF. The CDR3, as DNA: TGTGCCAGCAGCTCGGACTCCCTAGTAAACACCGGGGAGCTGTTTTTT.

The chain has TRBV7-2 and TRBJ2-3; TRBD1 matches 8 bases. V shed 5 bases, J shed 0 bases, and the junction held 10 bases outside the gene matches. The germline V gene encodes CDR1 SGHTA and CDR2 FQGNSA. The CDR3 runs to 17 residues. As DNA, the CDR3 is TGTGCCAGCAGCCTGACCCTCGACAGGGGCAGCACAGATACGCAGTATTTT. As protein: CASSLTLDRGSTDTQYF.

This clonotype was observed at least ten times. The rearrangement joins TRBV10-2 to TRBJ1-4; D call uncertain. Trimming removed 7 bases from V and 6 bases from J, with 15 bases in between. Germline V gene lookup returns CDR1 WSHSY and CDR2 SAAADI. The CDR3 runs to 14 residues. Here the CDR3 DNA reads TGCGCCAGCACCTCTCGGGGAGGTTATGAAAAACTGTTTTTT. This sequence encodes CASTSRGGYEKLFF.

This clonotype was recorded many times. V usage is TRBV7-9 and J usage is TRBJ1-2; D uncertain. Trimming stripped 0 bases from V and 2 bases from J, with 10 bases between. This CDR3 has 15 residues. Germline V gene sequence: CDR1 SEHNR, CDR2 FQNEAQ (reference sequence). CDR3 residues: CASSLAQVANYGYTF. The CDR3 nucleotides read TGTGCCAGCAGCTTAGCGCAAGTAGCCAACTATGGCTACACCTTC.

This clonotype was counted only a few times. This CDR3 is CASSYPPEPEAFF. In DNA, the CDR3 is TGTGCCAGCAGTTACCCGCCAGAACCTGAAGCTTTCTTT. The gene calls are TRBV6-5 and TRBJ1-1; D unclear. CDR1 and CDR2 (germline): MNHEY, SVGAGI. CDR3 length equals 13 residues. Trimming took 2 bases from V and 6 from J, leaving 10 bases between them.

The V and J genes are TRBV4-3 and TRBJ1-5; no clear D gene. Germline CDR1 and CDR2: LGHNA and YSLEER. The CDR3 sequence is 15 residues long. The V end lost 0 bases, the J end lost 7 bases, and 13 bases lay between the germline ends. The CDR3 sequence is CASSQDVGFRQPQHF. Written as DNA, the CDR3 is TGCGCCAGCAGCCAAGATGTAGGGTTCAGGCAGCCCCAGCATTTT.

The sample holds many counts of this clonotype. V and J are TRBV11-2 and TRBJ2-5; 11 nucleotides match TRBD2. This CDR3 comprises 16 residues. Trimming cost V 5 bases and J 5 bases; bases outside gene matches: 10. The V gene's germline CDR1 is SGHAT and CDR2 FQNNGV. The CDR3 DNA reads TGTGCCAGCAGCACTAGCGGGGGATCCCGAGGGGAGACCCAGTACTTC. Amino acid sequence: CASSTSGGSRGETQYF.

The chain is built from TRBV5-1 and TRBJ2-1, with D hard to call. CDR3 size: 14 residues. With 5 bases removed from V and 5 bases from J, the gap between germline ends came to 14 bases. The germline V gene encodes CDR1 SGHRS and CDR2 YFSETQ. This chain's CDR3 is CASRSQLSNNEQFF. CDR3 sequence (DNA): TGCGCCAGCAGGAGTCAGCTAAGCAACAATGAGCAGTTCTTC.

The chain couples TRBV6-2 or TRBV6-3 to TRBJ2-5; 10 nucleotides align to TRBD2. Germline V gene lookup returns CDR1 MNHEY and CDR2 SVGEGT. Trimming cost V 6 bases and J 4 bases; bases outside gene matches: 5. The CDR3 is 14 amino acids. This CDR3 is CASRERGGGETQYF. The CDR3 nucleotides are TGTGCCAGCAGGGAGCGGGGGGGTGGAGAGACCCAGTACTTC.